Following are 29 T cell receptor beta chains from one sample sequenced in a study of shared clonotypes between healthy human individuals. Clones were sequenced by immunoSEQ multiplex PCR, and TCRdb holds only the in-frame ones, with some missing. The repertoire consists of about 1.1 million clones, with approximately 80% occurring once and the leading ten covering roughly 0.62%. The sample was memory CD4+ T cells from PBMCs. As to subset: CD45RA-negative fraction. These TCRs come from a man aged 18 to 30 in good health. Some clones in this sample may be carry-over from other donors' samples.

CDR3 sequence reads: CASSQGQGSDTQYF. CDR3 nucleotide sequence: TGTGCCAGCAGCCAAGGACAGGGATCAGATACGCAGTATTTT. The V and J genes are TRBV7-3 and TRBJ2-3; 8 nucleotides align to TRBD1. Losses at the gene ends were 5 bases for V and 4 bases for J; bases not matched to a gene: 5. Germline CDR1 reads SGHTA; CDR2 reads FQGTGA. The CDR3 runs to 14 residues.

The chain combines TRBV5-1 with TRBJ2-2, with 9 bases lining up with TRBD1. V lost 4 bases, J lost 2 bases, and 6 bases stayed unmatched. This CDR3 spans 16 amino acids. Germline V gene data show CDR1 as SGHRS and CDR2 as YFSETQ. The CDR3 DNA is TGCGCCAGCAGCGACCGGGACAGGGACAACACCGGGGAGCTGTTTTTT. Its translation: CASSDRDRDNTGELFF.

The CDR3 nucleotides read TGTGCCACCAGCAGGGGGGGGACTAGCGGCTACGAGCAGTACTTC. Translation: CATSRGGTSGYEQYF. This chain links TRBV15 with TRBJ2-7; 11 bases map to TRBD2. The CDR3 is 15 amino acids. V gave up 3 bases and J gave up 3 bases; unmatched junction bases: 4. Germline V gene sequence: CDR1 LNHNV, CDR2 YYDKDF (reference sequence). Full variable domain (rest looked up from reference TRBV15 and TRBJ2-7): DAMVIQNPRYQVTQFGKPVTLSCSQTLNHNVMYWYQQKSSQAPKLLFHYYDKDFNNEADTPDNFQSRRPNTSFCFLDIRSPGLGDTAMYLCATSRGGTSGYEQYFGPGTRLTVT.

The chain couples TRBV5-1 to TRBJ2-2, with D maybe TRBD2 (5 bases). V was cut by 0 bases and J by 2 bases, with 14 bases left in between. Germline CDR1 SGHRS, CDR2 YFSETQ. The CDR3 extends over 17 amino acids. The CDR3 protein is CASSLGPVAGNTGELFF. The DNA of the CDR3 is TGCGCCAGCAGCTTGGGGCCGGTGGCGGGTAACACCGGGGAGCTGTTTTTT. The full variable domain, in which reference TRBV5-1 and TRBJ2-2 provide the parts outside the CDR3, is KAGVTQTPRYLIKTRGQQVTLSCSPISGHRSVSWYQQTPGQGLQFLFEYFSETQRNKGNFPGRFSGRQFSNSRSEMNVSTLELGDSALYLCASSLGPVAGNTGELFFGEGSRLTVL.

The chain employs TRBV4-1 and TRBJ1-3; possibly TRBD1 for D (6 bases). Germline V gives CDR1 MGHRA, CDR2 YSYEKL. V lost 0 bases to trimming and J lost 2 bases, with 17 bases between them. This CDR3 spans 18 amino acids. The chain's CDR3 is CASSQDRGGWTAGNTIYF. The DNA of the CDR3 is TGCGCCAGCAGCCAAGATAGGGGGGGATGGACTGCTGGAAACACCATATATTTT.

J is TRBJ2-5 and V is TRBV5-1; the D gene is possibly TRBD1 (7 bases). Trimming shortened V by 6 bases and J by 7 bases, and 22 bases separated the two germline ends. Germline CDR1 reads SGHRS; CDR2 reads YFSETQ. The CDR3 loop spans 15 amino acids. In DNA, the CDR3 is TGCGCCAGCACACTAACAGGGGCGGGGAAGGGGACCCAGTACTTC. Its protein is CASTLTGAGKGTQYF.

The genes are TRBV27 and TRBJ1-1; D call uncertain. Germline CDR1 and CDR2: MNHEY and SMNVEV (reference sequence). CDR3 length equals 14 residues. The V end lost 2 bases, the J end lost 2 bases, and 9 bases lay between the germline ends. The CDR3 nucleotides are TGTGCCAGCAGTTTACGGGAAGCTAACACTGAAGCTTTCTTT. Protein product: CASSLREANTEAFF.

This chain links TRBV30 with TRBJ2-5; D may be TRBD1 or TRBD2 (5 bases each). V was trimmed by 5 bases and J by 2 bases, leaving 27 bases between them. Germline CDR1 and CDR2: GTSNPN and SVGIG (reference sequence). The CDR3 runs to 18 residues. CDR3 nucleotides: TGTGCCTGGGCCCGAGACAGAGGTTGGACTCTACTTCAAGAGACCCAGTACTTC. Translating gives CAWARDRGWTLLQETQYF.

Turning to this clone: The junction departs from the called germline gene at one end, perhaps through a read error. The rearrangement joins TRBV5-4 to TRBJ2-2; D possibly corresponds to TRBD2 (5 bases). The CDR3 consists of 11 residues. The V gene's germline CDR1 is SGHNT and CDR2 YYREEE (reference sequence). CDR3 sequence: CASSHSGKLFF. Here the CDR3 DNA reads TGTGCCAGCAGTCATTCCGGGAAGCTGTTTTTT.

This chain joins TRBV7-8 and TRBJ1-3; TRBD1 aligns across 7 bases. In germline, CDR1 is SGHVS, CDR2 FQNEAQ. V lost 3 bases to trimming and J lost 2 bases; unmatched junction nucleotides: 10. CDR3 length: 17 amino acids. The CDR3 is CASSLEPQGVTGNTIYF. The CDR3 bases are TGTGCCAGCAGCTTGGAGCCTCAGGGGGTTACTGGAAACACCATATATTTT.

This clone has a handful of counts. The rearrangement joins TRBV9 to TRBJ1-3; 7 positions agree with TRBD1. This CDR3 is built from 15 residues. V lost 3 bases to trimming and J lost 5 bases; unmatched junction nucleotides: 8. CDR1 is SGDLS and CDR2 is YYNGEE in the germline V gene. CDR3 in amino acids: CASSDRQGTRNTIYF. The CDR3 nucleotides read TGTGCCAGCAGCGACCGACAGGGAACGCGAAACACCATATATTTT.

In the case of this clone: This probably arose from a read error, given a far larger clone one base away. This same CDR3 is encoded by further DNA sequences in the sample. This chain connects TRBV30 to TRBJ1-2; D is possibly TRBD1 (5 bases). Germline V gives CDR1 GTSNPN, CDR2 SVGIG (reference sequence). This CDR3 region has 11 residues. CDR3 nucleotide sequence: TGTGCTCTCAGGGAATGGCTCGGTTACACCTTC. Its protein product is CALREWLGYTF.

This chain links TRBV6-6 with TRBJ1-4; 7 nucleotides agree with TRBD1. J gave up 7 bases and V 7 bases, and 9 bases lay outside the gene matches. Germline loops: CDR1 MNHNY, CDR2 SVGAGI (reference sequence). This CDR3 has 14 residues. The CDR3 sequence: CASILAGGREKLFF. The CDR3 nucleotides are TGTGCCAGCATCCTTGCAGGGGGTCGTGAAAAACTGTTTTTT.

This clone was seen just once. A far more abundant clone sits one base away, making this likely a read error. Different DNA sequences within this sample yield the same CDR3. V usage is TRBV30 and J usage is TRBJ1-2, with D possibly being TRBD1 (5 bases). Trimming pared 8 bases from V and 7 bases from J, leaving 11 bases between. Germline V gene data show CDR1 as GTSNPN and CDR2 as SVGIG (reference sequence). The CDR3 sequence is 10 residues long. The CDR3 sequence: CAEGLRGYTF. CDR3 in DNA: TGTGCCGAGGGACTACGTGGCTACACCTTC.

Concerning this clone: One base away lies a much larger clone, so this may be a sequencing read error. The same CDR3 is also encoded by other DNA sequences in this sample. The chain is built from TRBV4-1 and TRBJ2-1; D might be TRBD2 (5 bases). Germline CDR1 reads MGHRA; CDR2 reads YSYEKL. This CDR3 contains 16 residues. Trimming left V 1 base short and J 10 bases short, with 20 bases between. The CDR3 sequence is CASSQAERGIGREQFF. DNA for the CDR3: TGCGCCAGCAGCCAAGCCGAGCGAGGGATCGGTAGGGAGCAGTTCTTC.

The genes are TRBV28 and TRBJ1-5; D possibly corresponds to TRBD1 (6 bases). The germline CDR1 and CDR2 sequences are MDHEN and SYDVKM. The CDR3 contains 12 residues. Trimming left V 10 bases short and J 7 bases short, with 14 bases between. In nucleotides, the CDR3 is TGTGCCACCCGGACAGCGGGGCAGCCCCAGCATTTT. This translates into CATRTAGQPQHF.

The genes are TRBV27 and TRBJ2-2; maybe TRBD1 (6 bases). Deletions cut 8 bases from V and 1 base from J, with 17 bases between. The germline gives CDR1 MNHEY, CDR2 SMNVEV (reference sequence). The CDR3 contains 16 residues. CDR3 nucleotide sequence: TGTGCCAGCCGCTATTCCGGGACACTGAACACCGGGGAGCTGTTTTTT. Its protein product is CASRYSGTLNTGELFF.

The CDR3 here is CASSPLGADTEAFF. The CDR3 DNA sequence: TGTGCCAGCTCACCGCTGGGGGCGGACACTGAAGCTTTCTTT. The chain recombines TRBV18 with TRBJ1-1; TRBD1 is a possible D gene (6 bases). Trimming pared 3 bases from V and 3 bases from J, leaving 11 bases between. Germline values: CDR1 KGHSH, CDR2 LQKENI. The CDR3 totals 14 residues.

CDR3 sequence: CASSERDSTEAFF. For the CDR3, the DNA is TGTGCCAGCAGCGAACGGGACAGTACTGAAGCTTTCTTT. This chain links TRBV5-5 with TRBJ1-1; 7 bases align to TRBD1. The V gene's germline CDR1 is SGHKS and CDR2 YYEKEE (reference sequence). The V segment lost 4 bases and the J segment 5 bases; nucleotides outside the gene matches: 5. This CDR3 contains 13 residues.

The V gene is TRBV18, the J gene TRBJ2-7; the match to TRBD1 covers 8 bases. Germline V CDR1 and CDR2: KGHSH, LQKENI. CDR3 length equals 15 residues. With 3 bases clipped from V and 6 bases from J, the junction kept 10 bases outside the gene matches. Here the CDR3 DNA reads TGTGCCAGCTCACCGCCGGGACAGGCCCGGTTCGAGCAGTACTTC. Amino acid sequence: CASSPPGQARFEQYF.

The table lists this clone with a few counts. The chain couples TRBV9 to TRBJ2-3, with 13 positions matching TRBD2. This CDR3 has 16 amino acids. V was clipped by 3 bases and J by 0 bases; unmatched bases: 1. Germline CDR1 reads SGDLS; CDR2 reads YYNGEE. CDR3 amino acids: CASSGTSGRSTDTQYF. CDR3 coding DNA: TGTGCCAGCAGCGGGACTAGCGGGAGAAGCACAGATACGCAGTATTTT.

The chain has TRBV5-4 and TRBJ2-7, with 8 bases fitting TRBD1. Germline V gives CDR1 SGHNT, CDR2 YYREEE (reference sequence). The CDR3 totals 13 residues. V was clipped by 2 bases and J by 5 bases; unmatched bases: 3. The CDR3 sequence is CASSFAGGNEQYF. CDR3 in DNA: TGTGCCAGCAGCTTTGCAGGGGGCAACGAGCAGTACTTC.

As concerns this clone: Other DNA sequences in the same sample also yield this CDR3. The chain is built from TRBV29-1 and TRBJ1-1, with D maybe TRBD1 (6 bases). This CDR3 is 13 amino acids long. Deletions cut 7 bases from V and 7 bases from J, with 19 bases between. CDR1 is SQVTM, CDR2 ANQGSEA, per germline. CDR3 bases: TGCAGCGCCGAGGGGGGAGCGCGTCTTGAAGCTTTCTTT. It is translated as CSAEGGARLEAFF. The complete variable domain, with remaining parts taken from reference TRBV29-1 and TRBJ1-1, reads SAVISQKPSRDICQRGTSLTIQCQVDSQVTMMFWYRQQPGQSLTLIATANQGSEATYESGFVIDKFPISRPNLTFSTLTVSNMSPEDSSIYLCSAEGGARLEAFFGQGTRLTVV.

The chain employs TRBV4-1 and TRBJ1-2; TRBD1 might be the D (5 bases). V lost 2 bases and J lost 4, with 8 bases in between. CDR3 length: 13 amino acids. CDR1 MGHRA and CDR2 YSYEKL come from the germline V gene. Here the CDR3 reads CASSQWGTYGYTF. The CDR3 DNA reads TGCGCCAGCAGCCAATGGGGCACCTATGGCTACACCTTC.

The chain links TRBV29-1 to TRBJ2-5, with D tentatively TRBD2 (6 bases). V was trimmed by 7 bases and J by 1 base, leaving 13 bases between them. Germline V CDR1 and CDR2: SQVTM, ANQGSEA. The CDR3 contains 13 residues. The DNA for the CDR3 is TGCAGCGGCTCGGGGAGGTTCCAAGAGACCCAGTACTTC. Protein: CSGSGRFQETQYF.

On this clone: This specimen includes other DNA sequences encoding the same CDR3. The chain employs TRBV28 and TRBJ2-7, with 7 positions matching TRBD1. The CDR3 loop spans 12 amino acids. V was pared by 5 bases and J by 4 bases, with 2 bases of the junction left unmatched. The germline gives CDR1 MDHEN, CDR2 SYDVKM. CDR3 in amino acids: CASSLQGYEQYF. In DNA form, the CDR3 reads TGTGCCAGCAGTCTACAGGGGTACGAGCAGTACTTC.

The genes are TRBV11-2 and TRBJ1-2, with unresolved D. Germline loops: CDR1 SGHAT, CDR2 FQNNGV. V lost 0 bases and J lost 8, with 13 bases in between. The CDR3 spans 14 residues. The CDR3: CASSLDRVGDGYTF. CDR3 coding DNA: TGTGCCAGCAGCTTAGATCGGGTAGGAGACGGCTACACCTTC.

The chain combines TRBV28 with TRBJ1-1; D is perhaps TRBD1 (6 bases). V was clipped by 5 bases and J by 0 bases, with 13 bases between them. Germline V lookup: CDR1 MDHEN, CDR2 SYDVKM. CDR3 size: 15 residues. CDR3 sequence (DNA): TGTGCCAGCAGTGTGGACAGAGGGTTGAACACTGAAGCTTTCTTT. It translates to CASSVDRGLNTEAFF.

The sample holds a few counts of this clone. The rearrangement joins TRBV9 to TRBJ1-2; D remains ambiguous. V was trimmed by 0 bases and J by 5 bases, leaving 11 bases between them. CDR3 size: 14 residues. The germline V gene encodes CDR1 SGDLS and CDR2 YYNGEE. The CDR3 sequence is CASSVGWQAYGYTF. CDR3 nucleotides: TGTGCCAGCAGCGTAGGGTGGCAGGCGTATGGCTACACCTTC.